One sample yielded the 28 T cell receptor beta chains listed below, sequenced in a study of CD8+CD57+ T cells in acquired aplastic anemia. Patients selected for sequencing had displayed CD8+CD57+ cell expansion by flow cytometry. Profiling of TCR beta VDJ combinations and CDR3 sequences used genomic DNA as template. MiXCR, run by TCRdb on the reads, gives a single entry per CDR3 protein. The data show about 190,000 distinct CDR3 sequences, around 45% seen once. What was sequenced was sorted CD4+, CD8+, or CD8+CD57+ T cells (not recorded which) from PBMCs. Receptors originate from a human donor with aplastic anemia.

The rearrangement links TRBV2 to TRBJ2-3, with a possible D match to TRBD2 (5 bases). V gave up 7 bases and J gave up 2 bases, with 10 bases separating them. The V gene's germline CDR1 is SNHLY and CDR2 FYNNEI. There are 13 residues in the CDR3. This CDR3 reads CASTGGTTDTQYF. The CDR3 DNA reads TGTGCCAGCACCGGAGGTACCACAGATACGCAGTATTTT.

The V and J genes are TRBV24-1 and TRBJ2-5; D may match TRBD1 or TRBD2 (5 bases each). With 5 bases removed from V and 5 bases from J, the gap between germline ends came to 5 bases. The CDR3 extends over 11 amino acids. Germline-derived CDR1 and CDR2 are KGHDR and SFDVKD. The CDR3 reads CATSGGETQYF. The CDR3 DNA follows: TGTGCCACCAGTGGGGGGGAGACCCAGTACTTC.

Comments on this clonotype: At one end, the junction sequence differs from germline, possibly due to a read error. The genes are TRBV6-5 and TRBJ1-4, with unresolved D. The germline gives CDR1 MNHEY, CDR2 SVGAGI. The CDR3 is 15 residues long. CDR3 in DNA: TGTGCCAGCAGTTACCAGTGGGCCACTAATGAAGAACTGTTTTTT. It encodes CASSYQWATNEELFF.

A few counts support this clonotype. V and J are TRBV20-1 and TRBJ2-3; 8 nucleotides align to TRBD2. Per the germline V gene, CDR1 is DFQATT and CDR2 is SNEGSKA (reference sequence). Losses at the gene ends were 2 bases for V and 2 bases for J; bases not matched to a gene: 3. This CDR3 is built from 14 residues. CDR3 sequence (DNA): TGCAGTGCTAGATTAGCGGGGAACACAGATACGCAGTATTTT. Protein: CSARLAGNTDTQYF.

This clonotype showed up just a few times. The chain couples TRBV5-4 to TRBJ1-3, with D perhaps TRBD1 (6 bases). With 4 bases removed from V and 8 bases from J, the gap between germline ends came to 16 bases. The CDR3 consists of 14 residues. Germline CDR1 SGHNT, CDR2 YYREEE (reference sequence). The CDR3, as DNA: TGTGCCAGCAGCCAGGGGTTTCGGGGAGACACCATATATTTT. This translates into CASSQGFRGDTIYF.

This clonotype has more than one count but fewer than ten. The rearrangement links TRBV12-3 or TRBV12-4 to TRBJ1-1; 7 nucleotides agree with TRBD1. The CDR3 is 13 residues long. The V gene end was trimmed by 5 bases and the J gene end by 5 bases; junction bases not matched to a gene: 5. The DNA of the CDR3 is TGTGCCAGCAGTAACAGGGGTCGGACTGAAGCTTTCTTT. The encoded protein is CASSNRGRTEAFF.

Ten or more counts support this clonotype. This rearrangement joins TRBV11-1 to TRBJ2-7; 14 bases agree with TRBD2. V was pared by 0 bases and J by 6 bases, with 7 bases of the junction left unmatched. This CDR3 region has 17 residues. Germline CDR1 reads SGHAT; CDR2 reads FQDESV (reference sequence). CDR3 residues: CASSLAGTSGRRGEQYF. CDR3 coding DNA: TGTGCCAGCAGCTTAGCCGGGACTAGCGGGAGACGGGGCGAGCAGTACTTC.

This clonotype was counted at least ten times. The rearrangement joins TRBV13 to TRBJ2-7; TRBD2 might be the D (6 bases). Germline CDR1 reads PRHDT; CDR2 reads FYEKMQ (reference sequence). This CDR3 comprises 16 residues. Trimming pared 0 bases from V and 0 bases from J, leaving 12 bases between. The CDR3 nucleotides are TGTGCCAGCAGCTTAGGCGTTAGCGGAATCTCCTACGAGCAGTACTTC. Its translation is CASSLGVSGISYEQYF.

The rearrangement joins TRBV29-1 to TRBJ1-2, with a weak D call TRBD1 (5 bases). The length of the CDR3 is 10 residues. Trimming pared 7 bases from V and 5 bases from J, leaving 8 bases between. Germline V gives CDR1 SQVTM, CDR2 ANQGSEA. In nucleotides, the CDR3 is TGCAGCGCCAAGGGGTATGGCTACACCTTC. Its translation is CSAKGYGYTF.

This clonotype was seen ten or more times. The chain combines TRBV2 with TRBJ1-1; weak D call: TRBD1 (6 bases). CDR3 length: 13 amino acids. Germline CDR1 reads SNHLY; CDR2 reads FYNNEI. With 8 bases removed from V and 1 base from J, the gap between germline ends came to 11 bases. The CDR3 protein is CASRGQANTEAFF. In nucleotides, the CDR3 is TGTGCCAGCCGGGGGCAGGCGAACACTGAAGCTTTCTTT.

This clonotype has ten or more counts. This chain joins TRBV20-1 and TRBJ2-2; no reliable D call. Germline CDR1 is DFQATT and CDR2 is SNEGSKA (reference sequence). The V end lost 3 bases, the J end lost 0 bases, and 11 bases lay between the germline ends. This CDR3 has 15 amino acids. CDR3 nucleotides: TGCAGTGCTAGTGATCCGGTCACGAACACCGGGGAGCTGTTTTTT. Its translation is CSASDPVTNTGELFF.

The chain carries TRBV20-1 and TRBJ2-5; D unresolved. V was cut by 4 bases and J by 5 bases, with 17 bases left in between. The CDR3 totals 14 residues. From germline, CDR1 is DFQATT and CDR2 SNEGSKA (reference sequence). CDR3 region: CSAIPTTYAETQYF. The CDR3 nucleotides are TGCAGTGCTATCCCGACGACTTACGCGGAGACCCAGTACTTC.

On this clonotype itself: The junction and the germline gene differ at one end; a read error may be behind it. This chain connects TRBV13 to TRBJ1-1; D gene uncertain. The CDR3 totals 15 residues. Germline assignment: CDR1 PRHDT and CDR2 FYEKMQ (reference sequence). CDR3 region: CASSPRGGSNTGAFF. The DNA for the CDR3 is TGTGCCAGCAGCCCGAGAGGAGGCTCGAACACTGGAGCTTTCTTT.

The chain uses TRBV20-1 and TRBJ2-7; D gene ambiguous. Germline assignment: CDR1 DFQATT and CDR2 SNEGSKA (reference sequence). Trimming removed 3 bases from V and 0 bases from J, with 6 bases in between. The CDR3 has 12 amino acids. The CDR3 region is CSARYSSYEQYF. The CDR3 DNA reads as TGCAGTGCTAGGTACAGCTCCTACGAGCAGTACTTC.

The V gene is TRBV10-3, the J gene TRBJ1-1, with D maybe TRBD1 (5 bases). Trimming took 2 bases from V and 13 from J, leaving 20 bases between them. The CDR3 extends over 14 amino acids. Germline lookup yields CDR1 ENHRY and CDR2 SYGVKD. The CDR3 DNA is TGTGCCATCAGTGAGAAAGGGAGCGGGACGGTCTTTTTCTTT. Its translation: CAISEKGSGTVFFF.

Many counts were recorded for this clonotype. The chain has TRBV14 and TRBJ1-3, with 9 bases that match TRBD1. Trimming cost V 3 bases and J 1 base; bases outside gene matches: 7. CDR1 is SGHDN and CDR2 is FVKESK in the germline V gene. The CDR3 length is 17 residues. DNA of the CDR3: TGTGCCAGCAGCCAGTTGACAGGGGGAATGTCTGGAAACACCATATATTTT. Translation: CASSQLTGGMSGNTIYF.

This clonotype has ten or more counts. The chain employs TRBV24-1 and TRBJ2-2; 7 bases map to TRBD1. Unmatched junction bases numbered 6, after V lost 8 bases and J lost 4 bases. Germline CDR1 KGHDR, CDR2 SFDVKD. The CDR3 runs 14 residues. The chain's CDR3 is CATTDRRTTGELFF. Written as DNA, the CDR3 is TGTGCCACCACGGACAGGAGAACCACCGGGGAGCTGTTTTTT.

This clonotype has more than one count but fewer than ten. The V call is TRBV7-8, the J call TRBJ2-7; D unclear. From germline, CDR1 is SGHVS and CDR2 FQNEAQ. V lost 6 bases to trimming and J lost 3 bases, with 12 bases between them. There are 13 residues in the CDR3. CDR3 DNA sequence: TGTGCCAGCAGTCGGGCCCTCGGCTACGAGCAGTACTTC. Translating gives CASSRALGYEQYF. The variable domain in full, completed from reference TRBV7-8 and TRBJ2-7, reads GAGVSQSPRYKVAKRGQDVALRCDPISGHVSLFWYQQALGQGPEFLTYFQNEAQLDKSGLPSDRFFAERPEGSVSTLKIQRTQQEDSAVYLCASSRALGYEQYFGPGTRLTVT.

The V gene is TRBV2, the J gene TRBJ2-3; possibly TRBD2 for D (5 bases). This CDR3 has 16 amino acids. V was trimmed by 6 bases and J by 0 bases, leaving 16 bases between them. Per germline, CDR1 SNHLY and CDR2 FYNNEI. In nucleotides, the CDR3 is TGTGCCAGCAGGGGTGCGGGTAAGGGAAGCACAGATACGCAGTATTTT. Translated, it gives CASRGAGKGSTDTQYF. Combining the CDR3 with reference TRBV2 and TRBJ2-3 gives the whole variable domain EPEVTQTPSHQVTQMGQEVILRCVPISNHLYFYWYRQILGQKVEFLVSFYNNEISEKSEIFDDQFSVERPDGSNFTLKIRSTKLEDSAMYFCASRGAGKGSTDTQYFGPGTRLTVL.

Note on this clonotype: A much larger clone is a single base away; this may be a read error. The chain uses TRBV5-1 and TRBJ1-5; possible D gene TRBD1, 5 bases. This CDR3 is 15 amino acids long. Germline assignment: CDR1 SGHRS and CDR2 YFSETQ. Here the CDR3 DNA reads TGCGCCAGCAGCTTGGGGGACCACGTCAATCAGCCCCAGCGTTTT. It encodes CASSLGDHVNQPQRF.

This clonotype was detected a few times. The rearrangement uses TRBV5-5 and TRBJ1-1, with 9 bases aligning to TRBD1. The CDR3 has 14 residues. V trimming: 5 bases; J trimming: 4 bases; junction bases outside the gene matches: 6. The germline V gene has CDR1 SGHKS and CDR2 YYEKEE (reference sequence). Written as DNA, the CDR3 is TGTGCCAGCAGTTGGGACAGGGAGGGCACTGAAGCTTTCTTT. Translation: CASSWDREGTEAFF.

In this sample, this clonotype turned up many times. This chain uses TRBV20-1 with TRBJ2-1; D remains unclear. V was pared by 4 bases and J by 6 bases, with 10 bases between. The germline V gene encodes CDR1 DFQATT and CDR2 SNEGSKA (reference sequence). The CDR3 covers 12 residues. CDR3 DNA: TGCAGTGCTATTCCATGGAGCAATGAGCAGTTCTTC. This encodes CSAIPWSNEQFF.

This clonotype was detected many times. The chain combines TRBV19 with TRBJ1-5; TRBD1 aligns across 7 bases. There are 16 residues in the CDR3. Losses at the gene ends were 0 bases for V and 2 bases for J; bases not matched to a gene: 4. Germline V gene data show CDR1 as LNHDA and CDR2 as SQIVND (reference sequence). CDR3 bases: TGTGCCAGTAGTATAGAAACAGGGGTGGGCAATCAGCCCCAGCATTTT. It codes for CASSIETGVGNQPQHF.

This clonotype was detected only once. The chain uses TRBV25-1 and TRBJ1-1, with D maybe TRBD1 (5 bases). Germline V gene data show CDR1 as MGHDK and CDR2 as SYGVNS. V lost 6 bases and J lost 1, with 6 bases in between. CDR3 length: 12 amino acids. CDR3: CASRGQNTEAFF. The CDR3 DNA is TGTGCCAGCAGAGGACAGAACACTGAAGCTTTCTTT.

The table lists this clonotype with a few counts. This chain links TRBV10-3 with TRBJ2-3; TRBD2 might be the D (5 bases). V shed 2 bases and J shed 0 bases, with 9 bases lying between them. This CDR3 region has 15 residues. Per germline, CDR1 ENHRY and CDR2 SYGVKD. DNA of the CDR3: TGTGCCATCAGTGAGCCTAGCCTTAGCACAGATACGCAGTATTTT. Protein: CAISEPSLSTDTQYF.

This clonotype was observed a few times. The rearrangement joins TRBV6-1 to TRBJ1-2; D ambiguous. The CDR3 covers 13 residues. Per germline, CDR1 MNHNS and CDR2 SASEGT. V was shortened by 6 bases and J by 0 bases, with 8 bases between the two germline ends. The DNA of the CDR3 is TGTGCCAGCAGCCCCGAACCTAACTATGGCTACACCTTC. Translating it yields CASSPEPNYGYTF.

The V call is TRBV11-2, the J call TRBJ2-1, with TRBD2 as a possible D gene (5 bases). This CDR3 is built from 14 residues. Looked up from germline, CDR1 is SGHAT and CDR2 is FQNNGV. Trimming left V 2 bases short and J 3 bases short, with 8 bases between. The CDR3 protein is CASSLFDYYNEQFF. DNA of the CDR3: TGTGCCAGCAGCTTATTCGACTACTACAATGAGCAGTTCTTC.

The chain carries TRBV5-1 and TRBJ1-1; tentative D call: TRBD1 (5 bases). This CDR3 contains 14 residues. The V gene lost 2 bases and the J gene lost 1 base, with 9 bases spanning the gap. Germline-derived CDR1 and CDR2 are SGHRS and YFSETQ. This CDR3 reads CASSLGDSNTEAFF. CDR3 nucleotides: TGCGCCAGCAGCTTAGGGGACTCGAACACTGAAGCTTTCTTT.